This entry lists 22 T cell receptor beta chains sequenced from one sample in a study of cytomegalovirus exposure and HLA in healthy donors. PCR employed 60 Vbeta and 13 Jbeta primers. Method: immunoSEQ multiplex PCR; TCRdb's copy keeps in-frame clones and lacks some. This table holds more than 110,000 clones, 70% to 85% found once. The specimen sequenced was PBMCs. Every receptor here comes from a middle-aged man in good health and CMV-seropositive.

The table lists this clone with a few counts. This sequence joins TRBV11-2 and TRBJ1-1; no clear D. With 1 base removed from V and 7 bases from J, the gap between germline ends came to 13 bases. Germline V lookup: CDR1 SGHAT, CDR2 FQNNGV. The CDR3 is 14 amino acids. DNA for the CDR3: TGTGCCAGCAGCTTAGGGGGTGCGGGAGGTGAAGCTTTCTTT. The encoded protein is CASSLGGAGGEAFF.

The genes are TRBV6-6 and TRBJ2-7; the D gene is possibly TRBD1 (6 bases). The CDR3 covers 15 residues. Germline CDR1 and CDR2: MNHNY and SVGAGI (reference sequence). V shed 7 bases and J shed 2 bases, with 18 bases lying between them. This chain's CDR3 is CASTNHAGEAYEQYF. The CDR3 region has the DNA TGTGCCAGCACCAACCACGCAGGGGAAGCCTACGAGCAGTACTTC.

The CDR3 loop is CASSSPTSGAGDEQFF. CDR3 in DNA: TGTGCCAGCAGTTCTCCGACTAGCGGGGCCGGGGATGAGCAGTTCTTC. The V call is TRBV28, the J call TRBJ2-1, with 11 bases matching TRBD2. Germline V gives CDR1 MDHEN, CDR2 SYDVKM. The CDR3 length is 16 residues. Trimming removed 4 bases from V and 8 bases from J; junction bases left unmatched: 10.

The V and J genes are TRBV6-6 and TRBJ1-2, with a weak D call TRBD1 (5 bases). V was shortened by 5 bases and J by 8 bases, with 12 bases between the two germline ends. CDR1 and CDR2 from the germline V gene are MNHNY and SVGAGI (reference sequence). The CDR3 is 12 amino acids. CDR3 DNA: TGTGCCAGCAGTCCGACAGAAGGAGGCTACACCTTC. This sequence encodes CASSPTEGGYTF.

The chain carries TRBV5-4 and TRBJ2-7, with D hard to call. Trimming stripped 2 bases from V and 3 bases from J, with 9 bases between. The CDR3 spans 13 residues. CDR1 and CDR2 from the germline V gene are SGHNT and YYREEE (reference sequence). The CDR3 is CASSFRPGYEQYF. The CDR3 region has the DNA TGTGCCAGCAGCTTCAGGCCCGGCTACGAGCAGTACTTC.

The rearrangement links TRBV11-2 to TRBJ1-2; D ambiguous. Germline loops: CDR1 SGHAT, CDR2 FQNNGV. V shed 5 bases and J shed 4 bases, with 8 bases lying between them. The CDR3 consists of 12 residues. The CDR3 sequence is CASSPEGYGYTF. DNA for the CDR3: TGTGCCAGCAGCCCCGAGGGCTATGGCTACACCTTC. Variable domain in full (rest from reference TRBV11-2 and TRBJ1-2): EAGVAQSPRYKIIEKRQSVAFWCNPISGHATLYWYQQILGQGPKLLIQFQNNGVVDDSQLPKDRFSAERLKGVDSTLKIQPAKLEDSAVYLCASSPEGYGYTFGSGTRLTVV.

CDR3 in amino acids: CASSFYEASRETQYF. The DNA of the CDR3 is TGTGCCAGCAGCTTTTATGAGGCTAGTCGAGAGACCCAGTACTTC. The chain combines TRBV7-6 with TRBJ2-5; D is unclear. V gave up 3 bases and J gave up 4 bases, with 15 bases separating them. From germline, CDR1 is SGHVS and CDR2 FNYEAQ. This CDR3 is built from 15 residues.

CDR3 region: CASSPPWRGDNEQFF. CDR3 in DNA: TGTGCCAGCTCACCACCGTGGCGGGGTGATAATGAGCAGTTCTTC. The chain employs TRBV18 and TRBJ2-1; maybe TRBD2 (6 bases). Germline CDR1 is KGHSH and CDR2 is LQKENI. The CDR3 is 15 residues long. The V and J ends lost 0 bases and 7 bases respectively, with 13 bases between them.

The V call is TRBV6-5, the J call TRBJ1-1; the D gene is possibly TRBD1 (5 bases). This CDR3 is 14 amino acids long. The germline gives CDR1 MNHEY, CDR2 SVGAGI. Trimming took 6 bases from V and 2 from J, leaving 13 bases between them. CDR3 in DNA: TGTGCCAGCAGCCTGACCAGGGCCAACACTGAAGCTTTCTTT. Encoded protein: CASSLTRANTEAFF.

To note about this clone: One junction end disagrees with the germline gene, perhaps due to a read error. Distinct nucleotide sequences in the sample also encode this CDR3. The chain employs TRBV7-2 and TRBJ2-4; a weak D match, TRBD1 (6 bases). This CDR3 contains 13 residues. Germline V gene data show CDR1 as SGHTA and CDR2 as FQGNSA. CDR3 amino acids: CASSYRDTQALYF. The CDR3 nucleotides are TGCGCCAGCAGCTACCGGGACACCCAGGCGCTGTACTTC.

Only one count was recorded for this clone. The chain uses TRBV5-6 and TRBJ2-1; 10 nucleotides agree with TRBD1. The ends lost 3 bases at V and 8 bases at J; junction bases unmatched: 8. Per germline, CDR1 SGHDT and CDR2 YYEEEE. CDR3 length: 15 amino acids. The CDR3 is CASSYRDRGWDEQFF. In nucleotides, the CDR3 is TGTGCCAGCAGCTACCGGGACAGGGGTTGGGATGAGCAGTTCTTC.

The chain joins TRBV7-3 to TRBJ2-7, with TRBD1 matching over 9 bases. The germline CDR1 and CDR2 sequences are SGHTA and FQGTGA. The CDR3 length is 16 residues. J was trimmed by 6 bases and V by 6 bases; bases with no gene match: 15. The CDR3 DNA reads as TGTGCCAGCAGTGAGTCTGGGACAGGGTTAATGGGCGAGCAGTACTTC. Translated, it gives CASSESGTGLMGEQYF. The entire variable domain, with the rest obtained from reference TRBV7-3 and TRBJ2-7, is as follows: GAGVSQTPSNKVTEKGKYVELRCDPISGHTALYWYRQSLGQGPEFLIYFQGTGAADDSGLPNDRFFAVRPEGSVSTLKIQRTERGDSAVYLCASSESGTGLMGEQYFGPGTRLTVT.

The chain employs TRBV29-1 and TRBJ1-5; D call uncertain. Trimming cost V 6 bases and J 3 bases, with 9 bases left between them. Germline CDR1 is SQVTM and CDR2 is ANQGSEA. The CDR3 runs to 12 residues. CDR3 sequence: CSVRVPNQPQHF. The CDR3 DNA reads TGCAGCGTGAGGGTGCCCAATCAGCCCCAGCATTTT.

This clone was picked up a small number of times. This chain joins TRBV13 and TRBJ1-4, with TRBD1 matching over 7 bases. With 0 bases clipped from V and 1 base from J, the junction kept 14 bases outside the gene matches. The CDR3 contains 20 residues. From germline, CDR1 is PRHDT and CDR2 FYEKMQ (reference sequence). The CDR3 DNA reads as TGTGCCAGCAGCTTAGGCCTGAACAGGGGCCTTCCCGTAACTAATGAAAAACTGTTTTTT. Amino acid sequence: CASSLGLNRGLPVTNEKLFF.

The V gene is TRBV7-9, the J gene TRBJ1-4; 7 nucleotides agree with TRBD1. V lost 5 bases, J lost 7 bases, and 10 bases stayed unmatched. The CDR3 is 15 residues long. Germline V lookup: CDR1 SEHNR, CDR2 FQNEAQ (reference sequence). CDR3: CASSGMTGRIEKLFF. The CDR3 DNA is TGTGCCAGCAGCGGTATGACAGGGCGGATTGAAAAACTGTTTTTT.

V is TRBV14 and J is TRBJ2-4, with TRBD1 matching over 9 bases. Germline CDR1 reads SGHDN; CDR2 reads FVKESK. CDR3 length: 18 residues. J was trimmed by 3 bases and V by 1 base; bases with no gene match: 10. CDR3 residues: CASSQGPGQGPYKNIQYF. For the CDR3, the DNA is TGTGCCAGCAGCCAAGGCCCGGGACAGGGACCTTACAAAAACATTCAGTACTTC.

The chain is built from TRBV30 and TRBJ2-2; 9 bases line up with TRBD1. The ends lost 4 bases at V and 3 bases at J; junction bases unmatched: 6. The germline V gene encodes CDR1 GTSNPN and CDR2 SVGIG (reference sequence). The CDR3 has 15 amino acids. CDR3 nucleotide sequence: TGTGCCTGGAAGATGGGACAGGGCTACACCGGGGAGCTGTTTTTT. This translates into CAWKMGQGYTGELFF.

This clone was seen only once. This rearrangement joins TRBV7-2 to TRBJ2-4; D possibly corresponds to TRBD1 (5 bases). CDR3 size: 17 residues. V gave up 6 bases and J gave up 3 bases, with 21 bases separating them. Germline V gene lookup returns CDR1 SGHTA and CDR2 FQGNSA. CDR3 sequence (DNA): TGTGCCAGCAGTTGGGGTGCAGGGATCCTTTTCAAAAACATTCAGTACTTC. Translated: CASSWGAGILFKNIQYF. Together with reference TRBV7-2 and TRBJ2-4, the CDR3 gives the full variable domain: GAGVSQSPSNKVTEKGKDVELRCDPISGHTALYWYRQSLGQGLEFLIYFQGNSAPDKSGLPSDRFSAERTGGSVSTLTIQRTQQEDSAVYLCASSWGAGILFKNIQYFGAGTRLSVL.

The chain has TRBV7-8 and TRBJ2-2; the D gene is possibly TRBD2 (6 bases). The germline V gene encodes CDR1 SGHVS and CDR2 FQNEAQ. CDR3 length equals 17 residues. The V end lost 1 base, the J end lost 5 bases, and 17 bases lay between the germline ends. The CDR3 DNA is TGTGCCAGCAGCTTAGGTTGGGGGATGGGGAGGACCGGGGAGCTGTTTTTT. Its protein is CASSLGWGMGRTGELFF.

This clone occurred once. J is TRBJ1-5 and V is TRBV27, with a tentative D call TRBD1 (6 bases). Germline V lookup: CDR1 MNHEY, CDR2 SMNVEV (reference sequence). Trimming removed 6 bases from V and 0 bases from J, with 18 bases in between. The CDR3 loop spans 17 amino acids. This CDR3 reads CASSSYRDILSNQPQHF. The DNA for the CDR3 is TGTGCCAGCAGCTCATACCGGGACATCCTTAGCAATCAGCCCCAGCATTTT.

The rearrangement uses TRBV2 and TRBJ2-3, with D tentatively TRBD2 (6 bases). Germline CDR1 and CDR2: SNHLY and FYNNEI. This CDR3 is 14 amino acids long. Trimming took off 6 bases at V and 2 bases at J, with 12 bases between the two ends. The CDR3 nucleotides read TGTGCCAGCAGCGAGGGACTCATCACAGATACGCAGTATTTT. This gives the protein CASSEGLITDTQYF.

The chain joins TRBV9 to TRBJ1-6, with TRBD1 as a possible D gene (6 bases). The CDR3 contains 13 residues. V was cut by 3 bases and J by 9 bases, with 10 bases left in between. Per the germline V gene, CDR1 is SGDLS and CDR2 is YYNGEE. The CDR3 spells CASSGDTLSPLHF. In DNA, the CDR3 is TGTGCCAGCAGCGGGGACACCCTTTCACCCCTCCACTTT.